This T cell receptor (beta chain) was profiled in a study of early T cells in non-severe SARS-CoV-2 infection (dated by TCRdb to the early 2020s). At the level of the whole study: Bulk RNA from unsorted whole blood was used for TCR sequencing, so alpha and beta chains could not be paired. General findings and caveats noted by the study authors: Matching against VDJdb was skewed toward anti-spike CD8 responses, likely underestimated virus-specific expansions, and missed private and CD4 specificities.

The study was a case-control design nested within a healthcare worker cohort in London, UK, with weekly nasopharyngeal swab PCR tests and blood sampling. Healthcare workers were recruited between 23 and 31 March 2020, during the week of the UK lockdown, and were followed weekly for up to roughly 16 weeks. A remark on this clonotype: This clone's antigen is unknown. There are no base qualities to consult, and no much larger clone falls within one base.

Libraries were constructed by 5' RACE. TCRdb names NextSeq 500 as the instrument used. To correct for sequencing error and PCR bias, the TCR library protocol tagged individual cDNA molecules with unique molecular identifiers. Both TCR alpha and beta chains were sequenced, and tight co-correlation was observed between alpha and beta sequence abundances in each sample. On the study's bioinformatics: Decombinator V4 was used to perform V gene, J gene and CDR3 annotation of TCR sequences. Expanded TCRs were defined as changing significantly between any two time points under a Poisson model with p below 0.0001. Abundances of TCRs were expressed as counts per million after normalisation to the total number of TCRs sequenced in each sample. TRAV1-2 paired with TRAJ12, TRAJ20 or TRAJ33 defined MAIT TCRs, while TRAV10 paired with TRAJ18 defined iNKT TCRs. VDJdb, accessed on 1 November 2021, was searched for TCRs annotated for CMV, EBV and SARS-CoV-2, and TCRs annotated for more than one antigen were excluded. The public reads were run again by TCRdb, first through fastp at Q25 and then through MiXCR, and only productive beta chains were kept. Rows with a matching CDR3 protein are joined into one entry that keeps the most common DNA and genes. V and J calls and clone size were set by TCRdb, not the authors. The sample table records nearly 90,000 distinct CDR3 sequences; approximately 15% of these occur just once. The ten most abundant clones make up more than 6.5% of the sample.

From the cysteine up to the phenylalanine, the CDR3 has a length of 15 residues. Only the CDR3 region is kept as DNA, spanning 45 bases read in frame from base 1. Clipping removes 7 bases from V and 5 bases from J, with 10 as the unmatched junction base count. CDR1 is given as SEHNR and CDR2 as FQNEAQ, both from the germline V gene (reference sequence). This sequence was found in an adult who was a healthcare worker with PCR-confirmed SARS-CoV-2 infection or an uninfected control (not recorded which). Sequencing was carried out using whole blood. The chain employs TRBV7-9 and TRBJ1-4; TRBD1 matches 7 bases in the middle. At the DNA level, the sequence is TGTGCCAGCACCGGACAGGCCGGGGAAAATGAAAAACTGTTTTTT. Translated, it reads CASTGQAGENEKLFF.